A single T cell receptor beta chain is shown here with its context. The antigen this receptor binds is unknown. There are no base qualities to consult, and no much larger clone falls within one base. TCR CDR3 regions were amplified from genomic DNA by multiplex PCR using the deep immunoSEQ assay. Genomic DNA extracted from each cell subset was distributed evenly over all wells of several immunoSEQ 96-well plates, and each plate served as one replicate. For sorted subsets, roughly 0.2 ug genomic DNA, equal to some 28,000 T cell genomes, was loaded into each replicate PCR. Purified libraries were measured with a Qubit 3.0 fluorometer, size-checked on a Bioanalyzer 2100, and measured again with the KAPA Library Quantification kit. A separate single-read 150-cycle Illumina NextSeq 550 flow cell was used to sequence each immunoSEQ 96-well plate. On the authors' methods: The immunoSEQ output contained only junctional sequences without quality scores, so filtering could not match that applied to full-length reads. To assign V/J genes and CDR3, sequences were annotated using PyIR, a Python wrapper for IgBLAST v1.9, with IMGT germline references. Reads with weak V/J assignments (E-value above 1e-6), missing CDR3, stop codons, out-of-frame junctions, or ambiguous translated residues were removed. V3J clonotypes were defined by identical inferred V gene, J gene, and CDR3 amino acid sequence. The percentage overlap between two repertoires was calculated by dividing the number of shared unique clonotypes by the size of the smaller repertoire. Repertoire richness was assessed with RTK rarefaction, the Chao1 estimator, and Recon v2.1 estimates of unobserved clonotypes. OLGA was used to compute generation probabilities for all TCRbeta clonotypes that the gDNA method yielded from a few donors. Drawn from immuneACCESS, this table holds only the in-frame rearrangements with V and J called that TCRdb kept. Clones are partly lost; checked studies trace under half to an unresolved V gene and leave the rest unexplained. That table supplies the V and J calls and clone size; D and trimming were determined from the DNA. This sample holds around 2.5 million clones; roughly 93% were observed only once. Of the sample, 0.36% falls within the top ten clones.

This entry is derived from a study of shared clonotypes between healthy human individuals (dated by TCRdb to 2018 to 2021). In the study overall: A few men and a couple of women, aged 18 to 49 years, made up the cohort. Per donor, three plates each were used for CD4 naive and CD4 memory, two for CD8 naive, and one for CD8 memory. To estimate repertoire size and how much clonotype sharing occurs between individuals, the study deeply sequenced the blood TCR repertoires of 5 or 6 healthy adults. Libraries were prepared and TCR repertoires were sequenced by different laboratories using diverse techniques, in order to increase sequencing depth and limit assay-specific biases. Per donor, leukapheresis produced somewhere between about 0.8 and 9 billion PBMCs.

Healthy HIV-negative adults with no recently reported acute infections or vaccinations were included as donors. Every donor was a Caucasian adult living in Nashville, Tennessee, USA. CD4+ T cells were enriched by magnetic negative selection; naive cells were then positively selected on CD45RA, and the negative fraction formed the memory subset. After blood collection by leukapheresis, PBMCs were isolated using Ficoll-Histopaque density gradient centrifugation and then cryopreserved in the vapor phase of liquid nitrogen. Analytical flow cytometry was used to check the purity and quantity of every magnetically sorted T cell population. From each sorted fraction, genomic DNA was isolated and quantified by UV absorbance on a Nanodrop 2000c. Taken from cysteine to phenylalanine, the CDR3 has 16 residues. CDR3 DNA only is kept here, 48 bases in frame from base 1. The germline V gene sets CDR1 to SGHTA and CDR2 to FQGTGA. From V the trimming removes 1 base and from J it removes 6 bases, while the gene matches leave 7 bases of the junction unaccounted for.

Here is what the overall study found, with its caveats: Higher generation probabilities were observed for clonotypes shared by all four sorted-subset donors than for non-shared clonotypes. Larger estimated clonotype richness was generally found for naive subsets than for memory subsets. Sampling was limited to blood, and TCR repertoires in tissue likely differ from TCR repertoires in blood. Pairwise subsampling indicated that sequencing depth was expected to affect the degree of clonotype sharing among donors. The small number of donors limited the genetic and exposure-history diversity represented. Rarefaction of sorted-subset datasets indicated incomplete sequencing despite the large sequencing depth. Sharing across a handful of donors was observed for 4.5% to 6.5% of naive CD4, 3.5% of naive CD8, over 2% of memory CD4, and around 0.4% of memory CD8 clonotypes.

The sequence links TRBV7-3 to TRBJ2-3; 10 of the junction bases match TRBD2. The sample was naive CD4+ T cells from PBMCs. This sample's cell subset or site label indicates: CD45RA+ positively selected. The clonotype comes from a man aged 18 to 29 in good health. Some clones in this sample may be carry-over from other donors' samples. The CDR3 sequence is CASSLSRASGSDTQYF. At the DNA level, the sequence is TGTGCCAGCAGCTTAAGTAGGGCTAGCGGGAGTGATACGCAGTATTTT.